This T cell receptor (beta chain) appears in the sequencing data of a study of spatial heterogeneity in lung cancer. TCRdb reprocessed the 5' RACE reads with MiXCR, giving one entry per CDR3 protein. The sample comprises some 29,000 distinct CDR3 sequences, 8.4% of which are singletons, and roughly 40% rests with the top ten. This clonotype was seen at least ten times. The time point is: sample taken at primary tumor resection. Whole RNA obtained from tumor, nontumor lung or frozen PBMC underwent sequencing without sorting. The receptor's source is a female donor with early-stage non-small cell lung cancer. Sample: PBMCs, taken at surgery.

The CDR3 DNA follows: TGTGCCAGCAGCTTAGGGGGACTAGGCCCCTGGGATGAGCAGTTCTTC. Residues: CASSLGGLGPWDEQFF. This sequence joins TRBV7-9 and TRBJ2-1; 8 nucleotides align to TRBD2. The V gene end was trimmed by 1 base and the J gene end by 8 bases; junction bases not matched to a gene: 10. The CDR3 is 16 amino acids. Germline CDR1 reads SEHNR; CDR2 reads FQNEAQ (reference sequence).